Reported below is one TCR beta chain. This clonotype was observed many times. Its antigen remains unidentified. No base qualities exist here, and no much larger clone lies one base off it. The TCR beta CDR3 regions were amplified from the RNA transcripts. For the first round of RT-PCR on the TCR CDR3, the HTBI primer set was used together with the Qiagen OneStep RT-PCR kit. A second multiplex PCR round built the libraries, followed by size selection and purification. Sequencing of the libraries was done on an Illumina HiSeq2000 using paired-end 100 bp reads. Concerning the study's data processing: SOAPnuke was used to process the raw data, with reads discarded if the reads contained adapters or uncalled bases, had a mean Phred below 15, or lacked an exact constant-primer or identifier match. High-quality paired reads were merged with COPE v1.2.5, and unique nucleotide sequences were defined as clonotypes. MiTCR v1.1 was used to align the clonotypes against IMGT TRBV, TRBD and TRBJ reference segments. Analysis was restricted to V-J combinations with a frequency above 0.0001, which covered roughly 99% of repertoires. A TCS score was defined as the ratio of F50 (clonal expansion) to E x V (chaos), with BLOSUM62-based TCRdist applied between CDR3 peptides within each V-J. Welch's t-statistics and random forest reduced some 510 V-J features to about 12, which were used in a naive Bayes classifier (R e1071). TCRdb's own reprocessing of the public reads used fastp at Q25 and MiXCR and kept productive beta chains. Every distinct CDR3 protein forms one entry, paired with its most common genes and DNA. These V and J calls are TCRdb output, not the study's own analysis. The sample yields about 320,000 distinct CDR3 sequences; roughly 17% were counted once. Of the sample, approximately 33% is held by the ten largest clones.

The data originate from a study of T cells in Graves' hyperthyroidism and ophthalmopathy (dated 2019 in TCRdb). Context from the whole study: Peripheral blood was sampled at the time of initial diagnosis, prior to any treatment. The paper reports TCR Vbeta CDR3 sequencing of over 120 peripheral blood samples: some 41 ophthalmopathy, some 80 hyperthyroidism and 17 progressor patients. In addition, the study compared T-cell repertoires in thyroid tissue and in blood from several Graves' hyperthyroidism patients. To identify TCR V-J signatures that set the groups apart, the researchers used a discovery cohort of 95 to 100 patients, made up of 43 with Graves' ophthalmopathy and 55 to 65 with stable Graves' hyperthyroidism. The 100 or so discovery patients were randomly divided into training and test sets at a 7:3 ratio. Following sampling, methimazole starting at 30 mg daily was given to hyperthyroidism patients, and high-dose intravenous methylprednisolone was given to ophthalmopathy patients. An independent validation cohort of around 20 hyperthyroidism patients and about 15 patients who later progressed to ophthalmopathy tested prospective prediction of ophthalmopathy.

Trimming costs V 0 bases and J 1 base, and their ends lie 6 bases apart. Sequences GTSNPN (CDR1) and SVGIG (CDR2) are obtained from the germline V gene (reference sequence). The cysteine opens and the phenylalanine closes a CDR3 of 13 amino acids. The only DNA kept is the CDR3, 39 bases in frame from the first base. Stable Graves' hyperthyroidism was defined as no progression to ophthalmopathy during 18 months of follow-up. Hyperthyroidism patients were aged 18 to 65 years and newly diagnosed, with disease duration of less than 2 months. Patients with uncontrolled infections, other autoimmune diseases, pregnancy or lactation were excluded. Diagnoses were established on the basis of clinical symptoms, serum thyroxine and TRAb, thyroid ultrasound, and orbital computed tomography. PBMCs were separated from roughly 10 ml of fresh peripheral blood using Ficoll-Paque density gradient centrifugation. Total RNA was extracted using Trizol reagent, and RNA quality was assessed on an Agilent 2100 Bioanalyzer.

General study outcomes and caveats: In cross-validation, a model built on a 13 V-J signature told ophthalmopathy apart from stable hyperthyroidism with 87.88% sensitivity and about 81% specificity, and in testing the same model reached 80%/75%. In validation, progression to ophthalmopathy was predicted by the model with about 70% sensitivity and 72.22% specificity, a median of approximately 7.1 months before onset. Most expanded thyroid clonotypes (frequency above 0.001) were also found in blood, which suggests that blood repertoires may mirror thyroid immune responses. No statistical method was used to set the sample size in advance, and investigators knew the group allocation.

What was sequenced was blood. The sequence was collected from a man aged 30-40 years with Graves' hyperthyroidism. Recombination joined TRBV30 with TRBJ1-2, with no confidently assigned D gene. The nucleotide sequence reads as follows: TGTGCCTGGAGTGTGACGGATAACTATGGCTACACCTTC. This sequence encodes CAWSVTDNYGYTF.